In its sample, the clone carrying this T cell receptor (beta chain) was seen a few times. Noted time point: blood at routine non-recurrence follow-up after resection. Whole RNA, isolated from tumor, nontumor lung or frozen PBMC, was sequenced without prior sorting. The data stem from a study of spatial heterogeneity in lung cancer. TCRdb ran MiXCR on the 5' RACE reads and lists one entry per CDR3 protein. The sample yields about 120,000 distinct CDR3 sequences, 9.5% to 15% seen once. With 5 bases clipped from V and 4 bases from J, the junction kept 2 bases outside the gene matches. Germline V gene lookup returns CDR1 PRHDT and CDR2 FYEKMQ (reference sequence). The CDR3 runs 13 residues.

The material sequenced was PBMCs, taken at follow-up. V usage is TRBV13 and J usage is TRBJ2-5, with 9 bases identical to TRBD1. The receptor was isolated from a male donor with early-stage non-small cell lung cancer. The DNA of the CDR3 is TGTGCCAGCAGCCGGACAGGGGCAGAGACCCAGTACTTC. Translating it yields CASSRTGAETQYF. The complete variable domain, with remaining parts taken from reference TRBV13 and TRBJ2-5, reads AAGVIQSPRHLIKEKRETATLKCYPIPRHDTVYWYQQGPGQDPQFLISFYEKMQSDKGSIPDRFSAQQFSDYHSELNMSSLELGDSALYFCASSRTGAETQYFGPGTRLLVL.